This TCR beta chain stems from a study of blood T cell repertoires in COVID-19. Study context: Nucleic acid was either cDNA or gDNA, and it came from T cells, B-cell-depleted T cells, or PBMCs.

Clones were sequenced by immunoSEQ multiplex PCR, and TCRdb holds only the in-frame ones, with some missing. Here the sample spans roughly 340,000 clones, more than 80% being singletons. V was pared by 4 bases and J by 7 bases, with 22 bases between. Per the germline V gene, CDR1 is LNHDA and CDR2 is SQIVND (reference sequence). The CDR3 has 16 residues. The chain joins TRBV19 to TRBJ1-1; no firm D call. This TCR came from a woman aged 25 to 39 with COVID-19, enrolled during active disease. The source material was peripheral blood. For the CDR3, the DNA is TGTGCCAGTAGTAAGCGGGGAACAGCCCAACTGGTTGAAGCTTTCTTT. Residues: CASSKRGTAQLVEAFF.